These 19 T cell receptor beta chains originate from one sample sequenced in a study of blood T cell repertoires in COVID-19. The repertoire was sequenced with immunoSEQ multiplex PCR; TCRdb's copy has only in-frame clones and lacks some. The table lists 110,000 or so clones, approximately 87% of them singletons. The sequenced material came from peripheral blood. All receptors come from a man in his 70s who had recovered from COVID-19.

This clone is a singleton in its sample. The chain couples TRBV12-5 to TRBJ1-1; perhaps TRBD1 as D (6 bases). The CDR3 runs to 13 residues. V lost 0 bases to trimming and J lost 4 bases, with 6 bases between them. Germline-derived CDR1 and CDR2 are LGHNT and FRNRAP. The CDR3 is CASGLVGGTEAFF. CDR3 nucleotide sequence: TGTGCTAGTGGTTTGGTAGGGGGCACTGAAGCTTTCTTT.

The CDR3 nucleotides are TGTGCCAGCAGCTTAAGGTCGACTAGCATCTACAATGAGCAGTTCTTC. Translating it yields CASSLRSTSIYNEQFF. V gene TRBV7-2 combines with J gene TRBJ2-1, with 7 bases identical to TRBD2. CDR3 length equals 16 residues. The V gene end was trimmed by 2 bases and the J gene end by 3 bases; junction bases not matched to a gene: 7. Germline V gene sequence: CDR1 SGHTA, CDR2 FQGNSA.

This sequence joins TRBV7-3 and TRBJ2-5; no clear D. Germline V CDR1 and CDR2: SGHTA, FQGTGA. Trimming took 5 bases from V and 3 from J, leaving 13 bases between them. The CDR3 has 14 amino acids. Written as DNA, the CDR3 is TGTGCCAGCAGCCTATCTGAGGTCGAAGAGACCCAGTACTTC. It encodes CASSLSEVEETQYF.

The CDR3 region has the DNA TGTGCCAGCAGCTTCCGGGACAGCTACAATCAGCCCCAGCATTTT. Protein sequence: CASSFRDSYNQPQHF. V usage is TRBV14 and J usage is TRBJ1-5; 7 nucleotides align to TRBD1. V dropped 5 bases and J dropped 3; count of bases not matched to a gene: 7. Germline loops: CDR1 SGHDN, CDR2 FVKESK. The CDR3 consists of 15 residues.

The genes are TRBV7-8 and TRBJ2-5; 7 positions agree with TRBD2. J lost 2 bases, V lost 4 bases, and 10 bases had no gene match. The V gene's germline CDR1 is SGHVS and CDR2 FQNEAQ. This CDR3 region has 16 residues. CDR3 in DNA: TGTGCCAGCAGCTCCCAAGCGGGGACCTTACAAGAGACCCAGTACTTC. Its translation is CASSSQAGTLQETQYF.

The genes are TRBV13 and TRBJ2-3; 14 bases line up with TRBD2. The ends lost 5 bases at V and 4 bases at J; junction bases unmatched: 5. Germline V lookup: CDR1 PRHDT, CDR2 FYEKMQ (reference sequence). The CDR3 runs 16 residues. The CDR3 DNA follows: TGTGCCAGCAGCCGAAGACTAGCGGGAGGGGCAGATACGCAGTATTTT. This sequence encodes CASSRRLAGGADTQYF.

The V gene is TRBV5-1, the J gene TRBJ2-6, with TRBD2 matching 13 bases. Trimming took 0 bases from V and 0 from J; bases not matched to a gene: 6. CDR1 is SGHRS, CDR2 YFSETQ, per germline. This CDR3 comprises 20 residues. CDR3 DNA: TGCGCCAGCAGCTTGGTTCTGACTAGCGGGGGGACCTCTGGGGCCAACGTCCTGACTTTC. It translates to CASSLVLTSGGTSGANVLTF.

V is TRBV27 and J is TRBJ1-4; 10 bases are shared with TRBD1. V lost 5 bases and J lost 7; bases outside the gene matches: 10. The CDR3 is 16 amino acids. CDR1 MNHEY and CDR2 SMNVEV come from the germline V gene (reference sequence). CDR3 DNA: TGTGCCAGCAGTCCACGACCCGGGACAGGGGCTGAAAAACTGTTTTTT. This translates into CASSPRPGTGAEKLFF.

The chain has TRBV19 and TRBJ1-2, with 7 nucleotides matching TRBD1. Germline V CDR1 and CDR2: LNHDA, SQIVND (reference sequence). The ends lost 4 bases at V and 4 bases at J; junction bases unmatched: 12. The CDR3 is 16 residues long. CDR3 sequence: CASSSLNRGLSYGYTF. Written as DNA, the CDR3 is TGTGCCAGTAGTAGCCTCAACAGGGGTCTTTCCTATGGCTACACCTTC.

V usage is TRBV6-2 or TRBV6-3 and J usage is TRBJ2-3, with TRBD2 identical over 8 bases. From germline, CDR1 is MNHEY and CDR2 SVGEGT. The CDR3 runs 15 residues. V trimming: 3 bases; J trimming: 0 bases; junction bases outside the gene matches: 2. CDR3 in DNA: TGTGCCAGCAGTTATCGCGGGAGGAGCACAGATACGCAGTATTTT. It encodes CASSYRGRSTDTQYF.

The J gene is TRBJ2-7, the V gene TRBV19; 9 bases map to TRBD1. The germline V gene has CDR1 LNHDA and CDR2 SQIVND (reference sequence). The CDR3 consists of 16 residues. The V segment lost 6 bases and the J segment 5 bases; nucleotides outside the gene matches: 14. CDR3 sequence: CASSSWGGTGSDEQYF. The CDR3 nucleotides are TGTGCCAGTAGCAGCTGGGGGGGGACAGGGAGCGACGAGCAGTACTTC.

V and J are TRBV6-1 and TRBJ1-5; tentative D call: TRBD1 (6 bases). V was clipped by 0 bases and J by 5 bases, with 14 bases between them. Per germline, CDR1 MNHNS and CDR2 SASEGT. The CDR3 length is 16 residues. The DNA of the CDR3 is TGTGCCAGCAGTGAAGCTGGGGCAGGGGTAGATCAGCCCCAGCATTTT. It is translated as CASSEAGAGVDQPQHF.

This clone was counted a single time. This chain joins TRBV6-2 or TRBV6-3 and TRBJ2-3; 14 nucleotides agree with TRBD2. J was trimmed by 5 bases and V by 5 bases; bases with no gene match: 6. The CDR3 sequence is 16 residues long. Germline lookup yields CDR1 MNHEY and CDR2 SVGEGT. The CDR3: CASSASTSGRGDTQYF. In DNA, the CDR3 is TGTGCCAGCAGTGCCTCGACTAGCGGGAGGGGAGATACGCAGTATTTT.

J is TRBJ1-4 and V is TRBV12-3 or TRBV12-4; unclear D gene. V was pared by 6 bases and J by 10 bases, with 12 bases between. The CDR3 contains 12 residues. The CDR3 spells CASSHITRKLFF. The DNA of the CDR3 is TGTGCCAGCAGCCACATAACACGAAAACTGTTTTTT.

The table lists this clone with a few counts. This chain uses TRBV5-1 with TRBJ1-3, with D uncertain. V lost 1 base, J lost 1 base, and 9 bases lay in between. The germline CDR1 and CDR2 sequences are SGHRS and YFSETQ. The CDR3 extends over 15 amino acids. The CDR3 sequence is CASSLNGDSGNTIYF. The CDR3, as DNA: TGCGCCAGCAGCTTGAACGGGGATTCTGGAAACACCATATATTTT.

This chain links TRBV24-1 with TRBJ2-1; TRBD2 matches at 8 bases. CDR3 size: 16 residues. Germline CDR1 KGHDR, CDR2 SFDVKD. V dropped 4 bases and J dropped 4; count of bases not matched to a gene: 8. In nucleotides, the CDR3 is TGTGCCACCAGTGACACCTTTGCTAGCGGGTACAATGAGCAGTTCTTC. Protein: CATSDTFASGYNEQFF.

This chain links TRBV18 with TRBJ2-5; 9 bases are shared with TRBD2. The CDR3 spans 16 residues. Germline V lookup: CDR1 KGHSH, CDR2 LQKENI. The V gene end was trimmed by 3 bases and the J gene end by 2 bases; junction bases not matched to a gene: 7. CDR3 coding DNA: TGTGCCAGCTCACCCGTATCGACTAGCGGACAAGAGACCCAGTACTTC. It specifies CASSPVSTSGQETQYF.

The J gene is TRBJ2-5, the V gene TRBV19; 10 bases are shared with TRBD2. This CDR3 is built from 14 residues. With 5 bases clipped from V and 4 bases from J, the junction kept 4 bases outside the gene matches. Germline CDR1 LNHDA, CDR2 SQIVND (reference sequence). Here the CDR3 reads CASSPTSGVETQYF. CDR3 in DNA: TGTGCCAGTAGTCCCACTAGCGGGGTAGAGACCCAGTACTTC.

A few counts support this clone. The V call is TRBV6-1, the J call TRBJ1-2; no clear D. V gave up 2 bases and J gave up 13 bases, with 14 bases separating them. There are 12 residues in the CDR3. Germline V CDR1 and CDR2: MNHNS, SASEGT. The CDR3 sequence is CASSEIVVKLTF. As DNA, the CDR3 is TGTGCCAGCAGTGAAATAGTCGTAAAGCTCACCTTC.